This T cell receptor (beta chain) was obtained from a study of shared clonotypes between healthy human individuals. Findings of the study overall: Generation of non-shared clonotypes was less probable than generation of clonotypes shared by all four donors.

Sorted subsets were amplified in replicate PCRs using 150 to 250 ng DNA, 25,000 to 30,000 T cell genomes. Some clones are missing from TCRdb's copy, which holds only in-frame ones; the method was immunoSEQ multiplex PCR. The sample lists some 1 million clones, around 76% occurring once. As to this clone: The antigen is not known.

V lost 0 bases, J lost 8 bases, and 4 bases stayed unmatched. The CDR3 is made up of 15 amino acids. In germline, CDR1 is LNHDA, CDR2 SQIVND (reference sequence). The source of this sequence is a young man in good health. Material: memory CD4+ T cells sorted from blood. Sample subset: CD45RA-negative fraction. V usage is TRBV19 and J usage is TRBJ1-4; 9 nucleotides agree with TRBD1. CDR3 amino acids: CASSIEGTGNEKLFF. CDR3 in DNA: TGTGCCAGTAGTATAGAAGGGACAGGGAACGAAAAACTGTTTTTT.